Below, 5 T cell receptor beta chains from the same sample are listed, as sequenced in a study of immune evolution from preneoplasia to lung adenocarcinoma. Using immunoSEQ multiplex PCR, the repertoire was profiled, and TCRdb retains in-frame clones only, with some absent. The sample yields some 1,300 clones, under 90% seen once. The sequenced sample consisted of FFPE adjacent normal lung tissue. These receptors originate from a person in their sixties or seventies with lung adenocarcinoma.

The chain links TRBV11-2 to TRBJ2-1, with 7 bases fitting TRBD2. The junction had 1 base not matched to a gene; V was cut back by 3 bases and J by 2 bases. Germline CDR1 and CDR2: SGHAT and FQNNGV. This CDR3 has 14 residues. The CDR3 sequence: CASSLLAAYNEQFF. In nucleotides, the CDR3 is TGTGCCAGCAGCTTGCTAGCGGCCTACAATGAGCAGTTCTTC.

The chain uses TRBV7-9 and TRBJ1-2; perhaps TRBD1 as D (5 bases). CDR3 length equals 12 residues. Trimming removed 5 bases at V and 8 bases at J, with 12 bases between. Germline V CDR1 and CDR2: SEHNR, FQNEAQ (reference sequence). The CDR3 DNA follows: TGTGCCAGCAGCACGGGACCTCTAGGCTACACCTTC. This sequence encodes CASSTGPLGYTF.

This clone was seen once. CDR3 nucleotides: TGTGCCAGCAGCTTTAAGACAGGTTATTGGAGAGTAAGGGGCACTGAAGCTTTCTTT. It is translated as CASSFKTGYWRVRGTEAFF. The chain couples TRBV5-6 to TRBJ1-1; possible D gene TRBD1, 6 bases. Germline V gene data show CDR1 as SGHDT and CDR2 as YYEEEE. The CDR3 spans 19 residues. Between the trimmed V and J ends, which lost 2 bases and 4 bases, there was a span of 27 bases.

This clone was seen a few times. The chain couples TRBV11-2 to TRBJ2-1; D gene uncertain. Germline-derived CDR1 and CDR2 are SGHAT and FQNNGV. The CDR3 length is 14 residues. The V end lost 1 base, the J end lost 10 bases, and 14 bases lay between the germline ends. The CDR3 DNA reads TGTGCCAGCAGCTTAGTTAGATACCCCAGCGAGCAGTTCTTC. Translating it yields CASSLVRYPSEQFF.

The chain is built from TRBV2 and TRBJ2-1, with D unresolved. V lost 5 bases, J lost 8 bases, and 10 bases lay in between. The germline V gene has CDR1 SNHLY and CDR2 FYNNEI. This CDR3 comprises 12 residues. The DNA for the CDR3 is TGTGCCAGCAGTTCTGGTTTGGATGAGCAGTTCTTC. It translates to CASSSGLDEQFF.